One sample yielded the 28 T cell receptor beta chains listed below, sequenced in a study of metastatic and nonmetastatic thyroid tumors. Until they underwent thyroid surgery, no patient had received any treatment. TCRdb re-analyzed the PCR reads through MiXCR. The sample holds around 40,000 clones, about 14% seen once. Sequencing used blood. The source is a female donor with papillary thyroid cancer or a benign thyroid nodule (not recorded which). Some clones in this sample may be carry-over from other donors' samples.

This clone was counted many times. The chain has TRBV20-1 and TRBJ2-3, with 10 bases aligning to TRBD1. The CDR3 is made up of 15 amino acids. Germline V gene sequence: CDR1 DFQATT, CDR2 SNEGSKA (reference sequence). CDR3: CSSEIRDRGTDTQYF. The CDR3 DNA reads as TGCAGCTCTGAGATCCGGGACAGGGGAACAGATACGCAGTATTTT.

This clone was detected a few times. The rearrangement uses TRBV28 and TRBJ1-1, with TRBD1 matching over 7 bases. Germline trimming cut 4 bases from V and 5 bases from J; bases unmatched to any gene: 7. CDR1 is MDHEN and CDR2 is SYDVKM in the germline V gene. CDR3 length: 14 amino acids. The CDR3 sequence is CASSSGGSRTEAFF. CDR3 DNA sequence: TGTGCCAGCAGTTCAGGGGGTTCTAGGACTGAAGCTTTCTTT.

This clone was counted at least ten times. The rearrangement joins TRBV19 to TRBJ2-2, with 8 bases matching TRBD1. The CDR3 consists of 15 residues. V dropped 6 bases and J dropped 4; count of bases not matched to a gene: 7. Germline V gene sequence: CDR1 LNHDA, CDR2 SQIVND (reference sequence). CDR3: CASRVTGATTGELFF. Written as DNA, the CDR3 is TGTGCCAGTAGGGTGACAGGGGCGACCACCGGGGAGCTGTTTTTT.

CDR3 coding DNA: TGTGCCAGCAGCCACGACCCGGTGGCTAGCGGGAGTTACGAGCAGTACTTC. Amino acid sequence: CASSHDPVASGSYEQYF. The chain couples TRBV4-2 to TRBJ2-7, with 10 bases identical to TRBD2. CDR3 length equals 17 residues. V lost 3 bases, J lost 4 bases, and 12 bases stayed unmatched. Germline assignment: CDR1 LGHNA and CDR2 YNFKEQ.

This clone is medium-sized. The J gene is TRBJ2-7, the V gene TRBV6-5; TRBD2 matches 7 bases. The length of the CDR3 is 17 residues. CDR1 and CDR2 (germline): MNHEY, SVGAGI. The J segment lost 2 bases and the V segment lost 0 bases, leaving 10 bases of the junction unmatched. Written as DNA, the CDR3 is TGTGCCAGCAGTTACTCCCTGGACGGCGGGAGCCCCTACGAGCAGTACTTC. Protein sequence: CASSYSLDGGSPYEQYF.

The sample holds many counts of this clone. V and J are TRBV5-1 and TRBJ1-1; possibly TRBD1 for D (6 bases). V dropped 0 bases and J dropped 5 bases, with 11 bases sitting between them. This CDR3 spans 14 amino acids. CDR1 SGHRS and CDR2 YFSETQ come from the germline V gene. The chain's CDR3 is CASSLGKGGTEAFF. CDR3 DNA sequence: TGCGCCAGCAGCTTGGGAAAAGGGGGAACTGAAGCTTTCTTT.

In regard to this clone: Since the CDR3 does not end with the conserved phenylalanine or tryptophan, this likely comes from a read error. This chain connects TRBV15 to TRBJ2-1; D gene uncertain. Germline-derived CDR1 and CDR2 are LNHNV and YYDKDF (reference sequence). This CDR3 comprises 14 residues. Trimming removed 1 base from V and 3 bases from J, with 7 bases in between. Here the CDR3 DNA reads TGTGCCACCAGCAGAGCTAGGTACTACAATGAGCAGTTCCTC. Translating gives CATSRARYYNEQFL.

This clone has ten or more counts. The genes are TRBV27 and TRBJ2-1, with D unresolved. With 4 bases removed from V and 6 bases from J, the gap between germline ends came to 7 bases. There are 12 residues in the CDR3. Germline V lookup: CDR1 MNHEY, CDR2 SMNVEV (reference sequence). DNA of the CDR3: TGTGCCAGCAGTTCAAATACCAATGAGCAGTTCTTC. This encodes CASSSNTNEQFF.

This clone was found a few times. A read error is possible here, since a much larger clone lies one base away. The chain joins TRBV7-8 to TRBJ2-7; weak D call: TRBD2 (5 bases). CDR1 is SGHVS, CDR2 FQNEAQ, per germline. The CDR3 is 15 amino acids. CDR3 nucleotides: TGTGCCAGCAGCTCTTCAGGAGGCAGCCTCTACGGGCAGTACTTC. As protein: CASSSSGGSLYGQYF.

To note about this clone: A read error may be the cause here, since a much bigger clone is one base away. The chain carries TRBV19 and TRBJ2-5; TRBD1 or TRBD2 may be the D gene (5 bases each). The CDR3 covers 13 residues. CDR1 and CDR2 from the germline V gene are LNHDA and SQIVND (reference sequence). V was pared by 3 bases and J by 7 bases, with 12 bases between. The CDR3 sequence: CASSIGAIWTQYF. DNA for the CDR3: TGTGCCAGTAGTATCGGGGCTATCTGGACCCAGTACTTC.

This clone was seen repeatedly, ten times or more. The CDR3 loop reads CSASGTSGGAGTDTQYF. The CDR3, as DNA: TGCAGTGCCTCCGGGACTAGCGGGGGTGCAGGCACAGATACGCAGTATTTT. This rearrangement joins TRBV20-1 to TRBJ2-3; 14 bases are a match to TRBD2. In germline, CDR1 is DFQATT, CDR2 SNEGSKA (reference sequence). This CDR3 has 17 residues. V dropped 6 bases and J dropped 1; count of bases not matched to a gene: 9.

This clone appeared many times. CDR3 bases: TGTGCCAGCAGCCCGTCGCGGGCTGAAGCTTTCTTT. This encodes CASSPSRAEAFF. V is TRBV7-9 and J is TRBJ1-1; unclear D gene. Per germline, CDR1 SEHNR and CDR2 FQNEAQ (reference sequence). V was cut by 5 bases and J by 6 bases, with 10 bases left in between. The CDR3 loop spans 12 amino acids.

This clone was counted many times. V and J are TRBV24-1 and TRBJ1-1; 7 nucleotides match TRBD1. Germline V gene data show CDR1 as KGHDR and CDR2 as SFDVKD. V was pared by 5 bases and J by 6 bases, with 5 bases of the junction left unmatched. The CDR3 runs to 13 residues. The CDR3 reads CATSGQGGAEAFF. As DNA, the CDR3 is TGTGCCACCAGTGGTCAGGGGGGAGCTGAAGCTTTCTTT.

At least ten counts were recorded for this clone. The CDR3 sequence is CASSQEGTGYTF. The DNA for the CDR3 is TGTGCCAGCAGCCAAGAGGGGACAGGCTACACCTTC. This chain uses TRBV4-2 with TRBJ1-2, with TRBD1 as a possible D gene (6 bases). V was clipped by 0 bases and J by 8 bases, with 7 bases between them. CDR3 length: 12 amino acids. Germline lookup yields CDR1 LGHNA and CDR2 YNFKEQ.

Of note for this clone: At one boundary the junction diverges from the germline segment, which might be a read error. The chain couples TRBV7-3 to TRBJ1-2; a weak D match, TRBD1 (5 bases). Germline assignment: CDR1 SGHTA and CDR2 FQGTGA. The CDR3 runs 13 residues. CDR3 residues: CASTLTGTYGYTF. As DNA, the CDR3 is TGTGCCAGCACCTTAACGGGGACGTATGGCTACACCTTC.

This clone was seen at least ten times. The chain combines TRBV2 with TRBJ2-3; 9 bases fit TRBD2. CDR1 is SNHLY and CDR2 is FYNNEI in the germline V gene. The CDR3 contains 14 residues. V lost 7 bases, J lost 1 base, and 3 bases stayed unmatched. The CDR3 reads CASTIAGGTDTQYF. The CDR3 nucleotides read TGTGCCAGCACCATAGCGGGAGGCACAGATACGCAGTATTTT.

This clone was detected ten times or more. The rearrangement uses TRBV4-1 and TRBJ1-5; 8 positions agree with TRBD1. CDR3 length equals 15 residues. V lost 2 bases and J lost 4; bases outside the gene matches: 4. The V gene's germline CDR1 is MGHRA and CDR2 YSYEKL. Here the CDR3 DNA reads TGCGCCAGCAGCCAATTGGGACAGGAAAATCAGCCCCAGCATTTT. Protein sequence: CASSQLGQENQPQHF.

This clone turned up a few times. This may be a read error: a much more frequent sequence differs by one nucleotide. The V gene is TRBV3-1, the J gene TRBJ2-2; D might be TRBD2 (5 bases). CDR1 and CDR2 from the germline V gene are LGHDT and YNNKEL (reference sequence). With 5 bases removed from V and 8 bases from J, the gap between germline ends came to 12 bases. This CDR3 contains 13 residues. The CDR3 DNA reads TGTGCCAGCAGCTCCATTTCGGGGGGGGAGCTGTTTTTT. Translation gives CASSSISGGELFF.

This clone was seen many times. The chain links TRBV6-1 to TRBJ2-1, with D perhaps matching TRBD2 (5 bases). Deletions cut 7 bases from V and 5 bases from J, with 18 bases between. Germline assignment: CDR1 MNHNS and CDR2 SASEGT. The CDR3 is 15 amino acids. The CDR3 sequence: CASIARGQANNEQFF. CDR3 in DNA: TGTGCCAGCATAGCCCGCGGGCAGGCGAACAATGAGCAGTTCTTC.

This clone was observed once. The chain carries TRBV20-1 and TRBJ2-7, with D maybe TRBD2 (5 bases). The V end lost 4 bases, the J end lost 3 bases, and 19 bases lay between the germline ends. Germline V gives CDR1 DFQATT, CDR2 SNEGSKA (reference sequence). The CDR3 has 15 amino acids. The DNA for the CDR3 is TGCAGTGCTATATATTCCGCGAGAGGGAGCTACGAGCAGTACTTC. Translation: CSAIYSARGSYEQYF.

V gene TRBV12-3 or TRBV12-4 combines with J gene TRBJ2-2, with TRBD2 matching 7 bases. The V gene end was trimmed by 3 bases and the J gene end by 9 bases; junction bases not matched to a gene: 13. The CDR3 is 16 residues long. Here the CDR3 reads CASSLGGLRCSRELFF. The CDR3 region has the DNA TGTGCCAGCAGTTTGGGGGGACTACGGTGCTCGCGGGAGCTGTTTTTT.

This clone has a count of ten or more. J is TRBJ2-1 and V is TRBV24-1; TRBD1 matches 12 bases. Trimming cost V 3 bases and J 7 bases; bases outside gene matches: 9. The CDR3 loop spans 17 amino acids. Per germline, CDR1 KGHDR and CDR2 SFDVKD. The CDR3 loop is CATSDPPGQGASNEQFF. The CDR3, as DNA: TGTGCCACCAGTGATCCCCCGGGACAGGGGGCTTCGAATGAGCAGTTCTTC.

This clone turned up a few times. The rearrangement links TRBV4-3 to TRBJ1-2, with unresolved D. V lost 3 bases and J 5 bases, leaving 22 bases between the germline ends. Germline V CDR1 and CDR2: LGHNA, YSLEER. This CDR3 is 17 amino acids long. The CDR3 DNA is TGCGCCAGCAGCCAGGGTCTAAACTCCGGGGTACGATATGGCTACACCTTC. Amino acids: CASSQGLNSGVRYGYTF.

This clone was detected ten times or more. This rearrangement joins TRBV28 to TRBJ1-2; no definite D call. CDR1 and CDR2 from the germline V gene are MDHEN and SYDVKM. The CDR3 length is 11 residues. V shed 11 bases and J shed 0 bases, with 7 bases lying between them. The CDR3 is CALDTNYGYTF. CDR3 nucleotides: TGTGCCCTTGACACTAACTATGGCTACACCTTC.

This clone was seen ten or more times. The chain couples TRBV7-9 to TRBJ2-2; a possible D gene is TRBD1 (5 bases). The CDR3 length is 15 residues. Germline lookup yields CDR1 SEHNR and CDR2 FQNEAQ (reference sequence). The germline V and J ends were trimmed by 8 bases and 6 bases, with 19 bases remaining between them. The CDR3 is CASRHWQGPPGELFF. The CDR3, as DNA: TGTGCCAGCCGCCACTGGCAGGGTCCCCCCGGGGAGCTGTTTTTT.

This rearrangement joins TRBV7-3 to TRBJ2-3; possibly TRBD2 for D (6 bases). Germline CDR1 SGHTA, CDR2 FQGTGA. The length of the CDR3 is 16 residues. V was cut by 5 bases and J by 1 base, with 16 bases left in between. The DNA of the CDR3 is TGTGCCAGCAGCCCCGGGAGACCTGTTGGCACAGATACGCAGTATTTT. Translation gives CASSPGRPVGTDTQYF.

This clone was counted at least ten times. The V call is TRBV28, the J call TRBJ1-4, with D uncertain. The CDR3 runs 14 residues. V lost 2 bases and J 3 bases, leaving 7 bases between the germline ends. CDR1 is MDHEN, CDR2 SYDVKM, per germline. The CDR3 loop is CASSLHGANEKLFF. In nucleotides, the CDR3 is TGTGCCAGCAGTTTACACGGCGCTAATGAAAAACTGTTTTTT.

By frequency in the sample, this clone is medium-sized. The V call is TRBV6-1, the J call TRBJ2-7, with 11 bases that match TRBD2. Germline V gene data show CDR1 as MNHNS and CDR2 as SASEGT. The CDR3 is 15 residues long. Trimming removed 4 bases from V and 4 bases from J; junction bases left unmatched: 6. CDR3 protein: CASSGGTSGVYEQYF. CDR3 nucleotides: TGTGCCAGCAGTGGGGGGACTAGCGGAGTATACGAGCAGTACTTC.